This is a list of T cell receptor beta chains from one sample in a study of vaccination and CD4 T cells after COVID-19. Antigens of these TCRs are unknown. TCRdb recomputed calls from the PCR reads with MiXCR, one row per CDR3 protein. The sample has 20,000 to 25,000 distinct CDR3 sequences, about 32% seen once. The sample consisted of CD4+ T cells from blood, cultured in vitro, taken about 7 months after SARS-CoV-2 vaccination. The receptors were gathered from a human donor who had recovered from COVID-19. Both conserved end residues are part of each CDR3. The D gene is left open where the match is weak. Size is omitted from some rows. Given values are once, few, many or a class for expanded clones.

-	TRBV19	TRBJ2-7	-	CASSVGRNYEQYF	TGTGCCAGCTCCGTGGGACGGAACTACGAGCAGTACTTC
few	TRBV15	TRBJ2-1	TRBD2	CATGTSGYNEQFF	TGTGCCACCGGGACTAGCGGTTACAATGAGCAGTTCTTC
once	TRBV7-2	TRBJ2-4	-	CASSLEVAKNIQYF	TGTGCCAGCAGCTTAGAAGTAGCCAAAAACATTCAGTACTTC
few	TRBV28	TRBJ1-5	-	CASNRGYSPYSNQPQHF	TGTGCCAGCAATAGGGGCTATTCCCCTTATAGCAATCAGCCCCAGCATTTT
-	TRBV7-8	TRBJ1-3	TRBD1	CASSPPGQGTNTIYF	TGTGCCAGCAGCCCACCGGGACAGGGAACAAACACCATATATTTT
-	TRBV6-5	TRBJ2-6	-	CASSSGGANVLTF	TGTGCCAGCAGTTCCGGCGGGGCCAACGTCCTGACTTTC
-	TRBV20-1	TRBJ2-7	-	CSGGTPYEQYF	TGCAGTGGCGGGACTCCCTACGAGCAGTACTTC
few	TRBV6-1	TRBJ1-2	TRBD1	CASADRQNYGYTF	TGTGCCAGCGCGGACAGGCAGAACTATGGCTACACCTTC
few	TRBV20-1	TRBJ1-1	-	CSALSGATLGVTEAFF	TGCAGTGCCCTGTCGGGGGCGACCCTGGGGGTGACTGAAGCTTTCTTT
-	TRBV19	TRBJ1-2	TRBD1	CASSIARTGRGYTF	TGTGCCAGTAGTATAGCTCGGACAGGGCGCGGCTACACCTTC
-	TRBV10-3	TRBJ2-7	-	CAISESILAREQYF	TGTGCCATCAGTGAGTCGATTCTAGCTCGCGAGCAGTACTTC
few	TRBV11-2	TRBJ2-7	-	CASSLGWSAPYEQYF	TGTGCCAGCAGCTTAGGCTGGTCAGCCCCCTACGAGCAGTACTTC
-	TRBV20-1	TRBJ2-3	TRBD2	CSASMASGSGGLNTDTQYF	TGCAGTGCTAGTATGGCTAGCGGGAGTGGGGGGCTTAACACAGATACGCAGTATTTT
few	TRBV7-9	TRBJ1-2	-	CASSRLGTPTLGYTF	TGTGCCAGCAGCAGATTAGGCACCCCAACCCTTGGCTACACCTTC
once	TRBV6-1	TRBJ2-7	TRBD1	CASRRYGTGRYEQYF	TGTGCCAGCAGGCGATATGGGACAGGGAGGTACGAGCAGTACTTC
medium-sized	TRBV7-6	TRBJ2-5	-	CASSPGGTGIPQETQYF	TGTGCCAGCAGCCCGGGGGGGACAGGGATCCCCCAAGAGACCCAGTACTTC
-	TRBV27	TRBJ2-7	TRBD2	CASQTTSARSYEQYF	TGTGCCAGCCAGACCACTAGCGCACGCTCCTACGAGCAGTACTTC
few	TRBV18	TRBJ2-5	-	CASSPGTFETQYF	TGTGCCAGCTCACCGGGGACTTTCGAGACCCAGTACTTC
-	TRBV5-1	TRBJ2-5	-	CASSTGLTQETQYF	TGCGCCAGCAGCACAGGACTAACTCAAGAGACCCAGTACTTC
-	TRBV5-4	TRBJ1-2	TRBD1	CASATSTGGRGYTF	TGTGCCAGCGCCACCTCGACAGGGGGCCGAGGCTACACCTTC
few	TRBV20-1	TRBJ2-5	-	CSARDLLGQNQETQYF	TGCAGTGCTAGAGACCTCCTAGGACAGAACCAAGAGACCCAGTACTTC
few	TRBV7-3	TRBJ2-3	-	CASSLIRGGTDTQYF	TGTGCCAGCAGCTTAATTCGTGGCGGCACAGATACGCAGTATTTT
few	TRBV20-1	TRBJ2-7	-	CSARDWAGPYEQYF	TGCAGTGCTAGAGATTGGGCGGGACCTTACGAGCAGTACTTC
few	TRBV20-1	TRBJ2-3	-	CSAREGPGGTQYF	TGCAGTGCTAGAGAGGGGCCTGGCGGAACGCAGTATTTT
-	TRBV27	TRBJ1-1	-	CASSLRQNTEAFF	TGTGCCAGCAGTTTACGCCAGAACACTGAAGCTTTCTTT
-	TRBV20-1	TRBJ2-7	-	CSARDRIADHYEQYF	TGCAGTGCTAGAGATCGGATAGCGGACCACTACGAGCAGTACTTC
few	TRBV27	TRBJ1-5	-	CASSTNSNQPQHF	TGTGCCAGCAGTACAAATAGCAATCAGCCCCAGCATTTT
-	TRBV29-1	TRBJ1-2	-	CSVDQGTNYGYTF	TGCAGCGTTGACCAGGGGACTAACTATGGCTACACCTTC
-	TRBV28	TRBJ2-3	-	CASSSPPSTDTQYF	TGTGCCAGCAGTTCCCCACCAAGCACAGATACGCAGTATTTT
-	TRBV6-5	TRBJ2-7	-	CASSSMGPNYEQYF	TGTGCCAGCAGTTCTATGGGACCCAACTACGAGCAGTACTTC